This T cell receptor (beta chain) was profiled in a study of T-cell reconstitution after alpha-beta-depleted transplantation in children. Library preparation (for TCRbeta) was performed with unique molecular identifiers. TCRdb itself ran the PCR reads through MiXCR, one entry per CDR3 protein. The table lists a few hundred thousand distinct CDR3 sequences, around 25% of them singletons. About this clonotype itself: Antigen unknown. A junction boundary mismatches the germline segment, possibly from a read error.

General study findings and limits: The authors attributed T-cell counts and diversity one year after transplant mostly to newly produced T cells. It was reported that alpha-beta T cells came from several hundred expanded graft clones (about two months after transplant). Recipient T cells and thymic progenitors that survived gave rise to the high TCRbeta diversity observed at day 60 in some patients.

This CDR3 comprises 13 residues. CDR1 is MNHEY, CDR2 SVGAGI, per germline. This specimen consisted of PBMCs, mostly from graft donor cells, obtained 180 days after TCRalphabeta/CD19-depleted stem cell transplant. The genes are TRBV6-5 and TRBJ2-7, with D possibly matching TRBD2 (6 bases). The clonotype originates from a male patient between 5 and 17 years old who had a stem cell transplant for acute lymphoblastic leukemia, so the T cells may come from the graft donor. CDR3 loop: CASNYMGLYEQYF. Written as DNA, the CDR3 is TGTGCCAGCAATTACATGGGACTCTACGAGCAGTACTTC.